These 32 T cell receptor beta chains share one sample of origin, sequenced in a study of cytomegalovirus exposure and HLA in healthy donors. PCR was performed using 60 Vbeta and 13 Jbeta primers. This table comes from immunoSEQ multiplex PCR, and its TCRdb copy is limited to in-frame clones, with some not included. Of 160,000 or so clones in the sample, approximately 90% were seen once. The sequenced sample was PBMCs. The receptors originated from a woman aged 30 to 39 in good health and CMV-seronegative.

Notes on this clone: A junction boundary mismatches the germline segment, possibly from a read error. The CDR3: CGSKDRPPKGYGYTF. The CDR3 DNA is TGTGGCAGCAAGGACAGGCCCCCGAAGGGCTATGGCTACACCTTC. The chain recombines TRBV2 with TRBJ1-2, with 7 bases fitting TRBD1. The germline V gene encodes CDR1 SNHLY and CDR2 FYNNEI. The CDR3 extends over 15 amino acids.

V gene TRBV5-1 combines with J gene TRBJ2-7; 7 bases are a match to TRBD1. This CDR3 contains 15 residues. Germline V gene lookup returns CDR1 SGHRS and CDR2 YFSETQ. V gave up 5 bases and J gave up 0 bases; unmatched junction bases: 8. CDR3 protein: CASRSGQVGSYEQYF. The CDR3 DNA reads TGCGCCAGCAGAAGCGGACAGGTAGGCTCCTACGAGCAGTACTTC.

This clone was found once. The chain joins TRBV19 to TRBJ1-4, with D unresolved. Germline lookup yields CDR1 LNHDA and CDR2 SQIVND (reference sequence). V lost 7 bases and J 0 bases, leaving 9 bases between the germline ends. The CDR3 contains 14 residues. The CDR3 sequence: CASMGGATNEKLFF. The CDR3 DNA reads as TGTGCCAGTATGGGAGGAGCAACTAATGAAAAACTGTTTTTT.

J is TRBJ1-5 and V is TRBV19; TRBD1 matches at 8 bases. The CDR3 has 15 amino acids. Germline trimming cut 3 bases from V and 7 bases from J; bases unmatched to any gene: 8. Germline V gene lookup returns CDR1 LNHDA and CDR2 SQIVND (reference sequence). CDR3 nucleotide sequence: TGTGCCAGTAGTATGGTTCACGACAGGGGCCAGCCCCAGCATTTT. It translates to CASSMVHDRGQPQHF.

This chain joins TRBV30 and TRBJ1-6; TRBD1 might be the D (5 bases). Germline V gene data show CDR1 as GTSNPN and CDR2 as SVGIG (reference sequence). With 4 bases removed from V and 2 bases from J, the gap between germline ends came to 9 bases. There are 14 residues in the CDR3. The CDR3 loop is CAWTPTAYNSPLHF. The CDR3 nucleotides are TGTGCCTGGACCCCGACAGCCTATAATTCACCCCTCCACTTT.

The rearrangement joins TRBV28 to TRBJ2-7, with D possibly TRBD2 on 5 matching bases. Germline V gene sequence: CDR1 MDHEN, CDR2 SYDVKM. Trimming took 5 bases from V and 6 from J, leaving 14 bases between them. The CDR3 runs 13 residues. This CDR3 reads CASSTTSVLEQYF. Here the CDR3 DNA reads TGTGCCAGCAGTACCACTAGTGTTCTCGAGCAGTACTTC.

The chain has TRBV7-2 and TRBJ1-2; D gene ambiguous. Germline assignment: CDR1 SGHTA and CDR2 FQGNSA. The CDR3 is made up of 17 amino acids. The ends were cut back, 0 bases at V and 6 bases at J, with 20 bases in the middle. The CDR3 sequence is CASSLAPGRVQIDGYTF. The CDR3 DNA reads as TGTGCCAGCAGCTTAGCCCCCGGGAGGGTGCAAATCGATGGCTACACCTTC. Complete variable domain (other parts from reference TRBV7-2 and TRBJ1-2): GAGVSQSPSNKVTEKGKDVELRCDPISGHTALYWYRQSLGQGLEFLIYFQGNSAPDKSGLPSDRFSAERTGGSVSTLTIQRTQQEDSAVYLCASSLAPGRVQIDGYTFGSGTRLTVV.

The chain is built from TRBV5-6 and TRBJ2-7; 8 positions match TRBD2. J was trimmed by 7 bases and V by 4 bases; bases with no gene match: 16. The CDR3 consists of 16 residues. Germline V CDR1 and CDR2: SGHDT, YYEEEE. This CDR3 reads CASSIRTAGAPGEQYF. The CDR3 bases are TGTGCCAGCAGCATAAGGACAGCGGGGGCCCCGGGGGAGCAGTACTTC.

This rearrangement joins TRBV28 to TRBJ1-1; the D gene is possibly TRBD1 (6 bases). This CDR3 is built from 14 residues. V was shortened by 5 bases and J by 5 bases, with 15 bases between the two germline ends. Germline CDR1 MDHEN, CDR2 SYDVKM. CDR3 sequence (DNA): TGTGCCAGCAGTAATGGGGGCCTGTGGACTGAAGCTTTCTTT. Amino acids: CASSNGGLWTEAFF.

V is TRBV19 and J is TRBJ2-7; D is uncertain. Germline CDR1 is LNHDA and CDR2 is SQIVND (reference sequence). The CDR3 is 11 amino acids. V lost 8 bases and J lost 3, with 8 bases in between. The CDR3 loop is CASGGVYEQYF. For the CDR3, the DNA is TGTGCCAGTGGCGGAGTCTACGAGCAGTACTTC.

The chain couples TRBV27 to TRBJ1-1, with 9 bases fitting TRBD1. Trimming cost V 6 bases and J 0 bases; bases outside gene matches: 11. Germline V gene sequence: CDR1 MNHEY, CDR2 SMNVEV (reference sequence). The CDR3 covers 17 residues. In nucleotides, the CDR3 is TGTGCCAGCAGCAGATCACAGGGGGCGAGCCTGAACACTGAAGCTTTCTTT. It yields the protein CASSRSQGASLNTEAFF.

The gene calls are TRBV29-1 and TRBJ2-3, with TRBD2 identical over 7 bases. Germline trimming cut 5 bases from V and 1 base from J; bases unmatched to any gene: 3. CDR1 is SQVTM, CDR2 ANQGSEA, per germline. CDR3 length: 13 amino acids. CDR3 sequence reads: CSVRGRGTDTQYF. The CDR3 DNA reads as TGCAGCGTTAGAGGGAGGGGCACAGATACGCAGTATTTT.

In its sample, this clone was seen once. The chain uses TRBV7-8 and TRBJ2-2; possibly TRBD2 for D (5 bases). Trimming took off 5 bases at V and 2 bases at J, with 9 bases between the two ends. The CDR3 has 14 residues. Germline V CDR1 and CDR2: SGHVS, FQNEAQ. CDR3: CASSHRGNTGELFF. CDR3 nucleotide sequence: TGTGCCAGCAGCCATCGGGGAAACACCGGGGAGCTGTTTTTT.

The rearrangement links TRBV15 to TRBJ2-5, with TRBD2 matching over 11 bases. The J call is doubtful: the DNA matches TRBJ2-7 better. Germline assignment: CDR1 LNHNV and CDR2 YYDKDF (reference sequence). The CDR3 loop spans 15 amino acids. The CDR3 sequence is CATSRGLADSYEQYF. CDR3 nucleotides: TGTGCCACCAGCAGGGGACTAGCGGACTCCTACGAGCAGTACTTC.

Comments on this clone: Compared with germline, one end of the junction differs, possibly owing to a read error. This sequence joins TRBV6-5 and TRBJ2-1; 7 nucleotides line up with TRBD1. CDR1 and CDR2 from the germline V gene are MNHEY and SVGAGI. This CDR3 contains 14 residues. The CDR3, as DNA: TGTGCCAGCAGTTATGACAGGGCTTACACTGAGCAGTTCTTC. This gives the protein CASSYDRAYTEQFF.

The chain is built from TRBV7-6 and TRBJ1-5; unclear D gene. CDR1 and CDR2 from the germline V gene are SGHVS and FNYEAQ. Trimming shortened V by 6 bases and J by 7 bases, and 10 bases separated the two germline ends. The length of the CDR3 is 12 residues. The CDR3 coding sequence is TGTGCCAGCAGTCCTCGCGGCCAGCCCCAGCATTTT. Translating it yields CASSPRGQPQHF.

The V gene is TRBV6-5, the J gene TRBJ2-2, with 7 bases identical to TRBD1. The closer fit of TRBJ1-3 to the DNA end suggests the J call may be wrong. The CDR3 totals 14 residues. Germline assignment: CDR1 MNHEY and CDR2 SVGAGI. The DNA of the CDR3 is TGTGCCAGCAGCCCAGACAGGGAGAGGAACACCATATATTTT. Its translation is CASSPDRERNTIYF.

V and J are TRBV18 and TRBJ2-1, with no clear D. The CDR3 spans 20 residues. CDR1 is KGHSH, CDR2 LQKENI, per germline. V was trimmed by 3 bases and J by 6 bases, leaving 30 bases between them. CDR3 coding DNA: TGTGCCAGCTCACCCGTTTTTAGTATCAACCCTTCCCAAAACTCCAATGAGCAGTTCTTC. It translates to CASSPVFSINPSQNSNEQFF.

This chain uses TRBV2 with TRBJ2-7; 9 nucleotides match TRBD2. There are 15 residues in the CDR3. CDR1 and CDR2 from the germline V gene are SNHLY and FYNNEI. V lost 3 bases, J lost 1 base, and 4 bases stayed unmatched. CDR3 sequence (DNA): TGTGCCAGCAGTGATCTAGCGGGGCGATCCTACGAGCAGTACTTC. Translation gives CASSDLAGRSYEQYF.

The rearrangement joins TRBV4-1 to TRBJ1-5, with 7 bases lining up with TRBD1. V lost 4 bases and J lost 4; bases outside the gene matches: 7. CDR3 length equals 15 residues. The germline V gene encodes CDR1 MGHRA and CDR2 YSYEKL. CDR3 protein: CASSPGTEPNQPQHF. Written as DNA, the CDR3 is TGCGCCAGCAGCCCAGGGACAGAACCTAATCAGCCCCAGCATTTT.

This chain links TRBV19 with TRBJ1-6; no firm D call. Trimming cost V 10 bases and J 0 bases, with 13 bases left between them. In germline, CDR1 is LNHDA, CDR2 SQIVND (reference sequence). The CDR3 covers 15 residues. The CDR3 loop is CATQVAGSYNSPLHF. The CDR3 DNA sequence: TGTGCCACGCAGGTTGCGGGCTCCTATAATTCACCCCTCCACTTT.

This chain links TRBV7-9 with TRBJ2-3; D perhaps matches TRBD2 (6 bases). The CDR3 has 14 residues. V lost 6 bases to trimming and J lost 0 bases, with 10 bases between them. The V gene's germline CDR1 is SEHNR and CDR2 FQNEAQ (reference sequence). The DNA of the CDR3 is TGTGCCAGCAGTCGGGGGTTTAGCACAGATACGCAGTATTTT. Translating it yields CASSRGFSTDTQYF.

The rearrangement uses TRBV7-9 and TRBJ2-4; 7 bases are shared with TRBD1. The CDR3 consists of 16 residues. CDR1 and CDR2 from the germline V gene are SEHNR and FQNEAQ (reference sequence). Losses at the gene ends were 2 bases for V and 3 bases for J; bases not matched to a gene: 7. The CDR3 coding sequence is TGTGCCAGCAGCTTACTACAGGGGATAGGCAAAAACATTCAGTACTTC. This sequence encodes CASSLLQGIGKNIQYF.

The V call is TRBV7-9, the J call TRBJ1-4; unclear D gene. Germline V gene lookup returns CDR1 SEHNR and CDR2 FQNEAQ (reference sequence). The CDR3 loop spans 12 amino acids. V was trimmed by 2 bases and J by 7 bases, leaving 5 bases between them. CDR3 in amino acids: CASSLRGEKLFF. As DNA, the CDR3 is TGTGCCAGCAGCTTACGGGGTGAAAAACTGTTTTTT.

The J gene is TRBJ2-3, the V gene TRBV9; D perhaps matches TRBD2 (5 bases). CDR1 and CDR2 (germline): SGDLS, YYNGEE. The CDR3 totals 15 residues. Trimming took off 0 bases at V and 0 bases at J, with 8 bases between the two ends. CDR3 coding DNA: TGTGCCAGCAGCGTAGCCACGGGAAGCACAGATACGCAGTATTTT. Translated: CASSVATGSTDTQYF.

This chain connects TRBV7-3 to TRBJ1-1; D may be TRBD1 (5 bases). Trimming took 5 bases from V and 1 from J, leaving 14 bases between them. The germline CDR1 and CDR2 sequences are SGHTA and FQGTGA. The CDR3 loop spans 15 amino acids. CDR3: CASSHGLGENTEAFF. In DNA, the CDR3 is TGTGCCAGCAGCCACGGATTAGGGGAGAACACTGAAGCTTTCTTT.

The V and J genes are TRBV9 and TRBJ1-1; D is unclear. The CDR3 length is 14 residues. Germline CDR1 and CDR2: SGDLS and YYNGEE. Trimming took 0 bases from V and 6 from J, leaving 12 bases between them. The CDR3 loop is CASSVGSWQAEAFF. In DNA, the CDR3 is TGTGCCAGCAGCGTAGGTTCGTGGCAAGCTGAAGCTTTCTTT. Full variable domain (rest looked up from reference TRBV9 and TRBJ1-1): DSGVTQTPKHLITATGQRVTLRCSPRSGDLSVYWYQQSLDQGLQFLIQYYNGEERAKGNILERFSAQQFPDLHSELNLSSLELGDSALYFCASSVGSWQAEAFFGQGTRLTVV.

This clone was counted a few times. CDR3 amino acids: CASSKVGQGLWQPQHF. The CDR3 DNA follows: TGTGCCAGCAGCAAAGTGGGACAGGGCCTGTGGCAGCCCCAGCATTTT. The J gene is TRBJ1-5, the V gene TRBV21-1; the table assigns TRBD1, which was not confirmed against the DNA. TRBV21-1 is reported as a pseudogene. CDR3 length: 16 amino acids.

The chain links TRBV6-1 to TRBJ2-7; 8 nucleotides match TRBD1. The CDR3 extends over 15 amino acids. V trimming: 1 base; J trimming: 1 base; junction bases outside the gene matches: 3. Germline V CDR1 and CDR2: MNHNS, SASEGT. The DNA of the CDR3 is TGTGCCAGCAGTGAAGTGGACAGGGATTCCTACGAGCAGTACTTC. Translation: CASSEVDRDSYEQYF.

This clone was counted once. The chain joins TRBV5-5 to TRBJ2-7; 8 nucleotides match TRBD2. The J segment lost 7 bases and the V segment lost 0 bases, leaving 9 bases of the junction unmatched. Germline V lookup: CDR1 SGHKS, CDR2 YYEKEE (reference sequence). The CDR3 loop spans 15 amino acids. The chain's CDR3 is CASSLEAGALREQYF. The CDR3 nucleotides read TGTGCCAGCAGCTTGGAAGCGGGAGCCCTACGGGAGCAGTACTTC.

This clone has only a few counts. The J gene is TRBJ1-2, the V gene TRBV7-2; TRBD1 agrees at 9 bases. Germline V gene data show CDR1 as SGHTA and CDR2 as FQGNSA. With V trimmed by 5 bases and J by 5 bases, 9 bases remained unmatched. The CDR3 has 15 amino acids. The CDR3, as DNA: TGTGCCAGCAGCCCAACGGCGGGACAGGGATATGGCTACACCTTC. It codes for CASSPTAGQGYGYTF. Full variable domain (outside the CDR3, taken from reference TRBV7-2 and TRBJ1-2): GAGVSQSPSNKVTEKGKDVELRCDPISGHTALYWYRQSLGQGLEFLIYFQGNSAPDKSGLPSDRFSAERTGGSVSTLTIQRTQQEDSAVYLCASSPTAGQGYGYTFGSGTRLTVV.

This clone was counted between two and nine times. The chain combines TRBV7-9 with TRBJ1-1; a weak D match, TRBD1 (5 bases). The CDR3 is 13 amino acids. The ends were cut back, 1 base at V and 7 bases at J, with 10 bases in the middle. In germline, CDR1 is SEHNR, CDR2 FQNEAQ (reference sequence). CDR3 DNA: TGTGCCAGCAGCTTAGTAGGGGCGAATGAAGCTTTCTTT. Translating gives CASSLVGANEAFF.